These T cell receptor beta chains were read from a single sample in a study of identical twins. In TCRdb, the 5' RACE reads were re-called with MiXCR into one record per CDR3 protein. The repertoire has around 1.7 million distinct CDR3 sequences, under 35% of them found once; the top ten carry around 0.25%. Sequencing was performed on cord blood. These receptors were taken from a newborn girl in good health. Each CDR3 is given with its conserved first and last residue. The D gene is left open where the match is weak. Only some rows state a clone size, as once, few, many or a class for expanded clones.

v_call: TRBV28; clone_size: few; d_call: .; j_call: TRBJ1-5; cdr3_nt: TGTGCCAGCAGCCTCCGTCCCCGAGGGGGCAATCAGCCCCAGCATTTT; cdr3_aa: CASSLRPRGGNQPQHF
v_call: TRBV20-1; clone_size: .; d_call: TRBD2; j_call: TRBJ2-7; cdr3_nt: TGCAGTGCTTATAGGCTAGCGGGGGGACTAAGCTCCTACGAGCAGTACTTC; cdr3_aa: CSAYRLAGGLSSYEQYF
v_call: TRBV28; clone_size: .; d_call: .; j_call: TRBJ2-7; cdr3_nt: TGTGCCAGCAGTTTGAGTTTGGACGGACGGGGCGCCTACGAGCAGTACTTC; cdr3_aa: CASSLSLDGRGAYEQYF
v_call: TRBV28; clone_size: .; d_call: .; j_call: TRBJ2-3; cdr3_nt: TGTGCCAGCAGTGACGCTTCGGACTACCGTACAGATACGCAGTATTTT; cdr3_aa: CASSDASDYRTDTQYF
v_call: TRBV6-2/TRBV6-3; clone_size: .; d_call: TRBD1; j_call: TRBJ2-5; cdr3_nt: TGTGCCAGCAGTTACTCTGAGACAGGGGGCGGAGAGACCCAGTACTTC; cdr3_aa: CASSYSETGGGETQYF
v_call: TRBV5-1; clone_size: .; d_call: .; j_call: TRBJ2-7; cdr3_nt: TGCGCCAGCGGGTCCGGGACTCGTCCCTCTTCCTACGAGCAGTACTTC; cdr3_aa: CASGSGTRPSSYEQYF
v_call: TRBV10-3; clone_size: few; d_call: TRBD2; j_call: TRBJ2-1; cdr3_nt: TGTGCCATCAGTGAGTCGCCGCCTAGCGGGAGGGCCGTTAATGAGCAGTTCTTC; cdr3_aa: CAISESPPSGRAVNEQFF
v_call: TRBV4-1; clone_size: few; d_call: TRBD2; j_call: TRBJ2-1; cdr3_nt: TGCGCCAGCAGCCATCCGGGACTAGCAACCCACAATGAGCAGTTCTTC; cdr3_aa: CASSHPGLATHNEQFF
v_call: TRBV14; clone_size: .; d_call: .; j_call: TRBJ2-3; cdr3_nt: TGTGCCAGCAGCCAACTGACAGGCTCTATTGATACGCAGTATTTT; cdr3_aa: CASSQLTGSIDTQYF
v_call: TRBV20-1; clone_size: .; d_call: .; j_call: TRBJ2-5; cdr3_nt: TGCAGTGCTAGAGATCTCATGGGTCCCACCCAAGAGACCCAGTACTTC; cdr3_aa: CSARDLMGPTQETQYF
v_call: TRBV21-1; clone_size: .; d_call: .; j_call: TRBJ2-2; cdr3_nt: TGTGCCAGCAGCAAATTGGTGGGAATCACCGGGGAGCTGTTTTTT; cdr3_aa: CASSKLVGITGELFF
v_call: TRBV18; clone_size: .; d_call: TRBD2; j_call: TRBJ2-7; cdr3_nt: TGTGCCAGCTCACTGACGACTAGCGGGAGGGACGAGCAGTACTTC; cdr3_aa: CASSLTTSGRDEQYF
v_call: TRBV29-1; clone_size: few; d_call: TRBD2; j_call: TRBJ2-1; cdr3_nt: TGCAGCGTTGCACAGAGACTAGCGGGAGTTAGGAATGAGCAGTTCTTC; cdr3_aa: CSVAQRLAGVRNEQFF
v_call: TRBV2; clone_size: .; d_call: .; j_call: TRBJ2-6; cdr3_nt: TGTGCCAGCAGTCAGCCCTCCATTTGGTCTGGGGCCAACGTCCTGACTTTC; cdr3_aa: CASSQPSIWSGANVLTF
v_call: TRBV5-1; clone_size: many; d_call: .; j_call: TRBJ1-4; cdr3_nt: TGCGCCAGCAGCTTGGGACAGCTTAATGAAAAACTGTTTTTT; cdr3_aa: CASSLGQLNEKLFF
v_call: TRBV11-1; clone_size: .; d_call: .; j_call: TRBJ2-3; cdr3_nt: TGTGCCAGCAGCTTTTTTGTCGCAGATACGCAGTATTTT; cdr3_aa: CASSFFVADTQYF
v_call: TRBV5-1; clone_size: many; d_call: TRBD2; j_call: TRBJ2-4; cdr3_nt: TGCGCCAGCAGCTTGGACGCGGGAGGGCCTATTCAGTACTTC; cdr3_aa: CASSLDAGGPIQYF
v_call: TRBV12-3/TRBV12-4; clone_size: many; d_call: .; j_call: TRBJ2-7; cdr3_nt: TGTGCCAGCAGTATCCCGAAAGGGCAGGGTAACGAGCAGTACTTC; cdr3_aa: CASSIPKGQGNEQYF
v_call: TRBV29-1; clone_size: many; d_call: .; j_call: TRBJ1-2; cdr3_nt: TGCAGCATACGGACGGATAACTATGGCTACACCTTC; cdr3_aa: CSIRTDNYGYTF
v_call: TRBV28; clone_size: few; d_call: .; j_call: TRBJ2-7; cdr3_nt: TGTGCCAGCAGCCTAGGGGCTACAGGGACCTACGAGCAGTACTTC; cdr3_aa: CASSLGATGTYEQYF
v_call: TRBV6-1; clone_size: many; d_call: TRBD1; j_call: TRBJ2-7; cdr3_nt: TGTGCCAGCAGCGTGACAGGGCCCTACGAGCAGTACTTC; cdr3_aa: CASSVTGPYEQYF
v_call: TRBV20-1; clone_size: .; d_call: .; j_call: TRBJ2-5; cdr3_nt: TGCAGTGCTATCGACAGGGGACTACCCCAAGAGACCCAGTACTTC; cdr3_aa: CSAIDRGLPQETQYF
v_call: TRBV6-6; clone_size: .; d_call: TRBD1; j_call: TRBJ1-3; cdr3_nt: TGTGCCAGCAGTATTGGGACAGGGTATTCAAACACCATATATTTT; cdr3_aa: CASSIGTGYSNTIYF
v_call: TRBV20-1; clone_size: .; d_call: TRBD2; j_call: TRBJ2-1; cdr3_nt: TGCAGTGCTGCCGGGACTAGTCCCCATGAGCAGTTCTTC; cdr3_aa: CSAAGTSPHEQFF
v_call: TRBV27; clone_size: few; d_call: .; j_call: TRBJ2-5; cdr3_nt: TGTGCCAGCAGTTCCCTACGACAGGCACAAGAGACCCAGTACTTC; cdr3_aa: CASSSLRQAQETQYF
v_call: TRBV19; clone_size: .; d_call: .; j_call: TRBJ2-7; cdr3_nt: TGTGCCAGTAGTATTCCCCCCGCCTACGAGCAGTACTTC; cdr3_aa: CASSIPPAYEQYF
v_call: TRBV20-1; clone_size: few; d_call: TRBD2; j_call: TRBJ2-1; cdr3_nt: TGCAGTGCTAGAGATGGCGGGAGTTTCCTGGATGAGCAGTTCTTC; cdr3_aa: CSARDGGSFLDEQFF
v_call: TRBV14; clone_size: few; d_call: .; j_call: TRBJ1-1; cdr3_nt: TGTGCCAGCAGCCAAGTGGTCCGTTCGGTGAACACTGAAGCTTTCTTT; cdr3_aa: CASSQVVRSVNTEAFF
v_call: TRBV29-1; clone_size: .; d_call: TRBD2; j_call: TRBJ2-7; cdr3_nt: TGCAGCGTTGGGTTAGCGGGAGCTTCCAACGAGCAGTACTTC; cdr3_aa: CSVGLAGASNEQYF
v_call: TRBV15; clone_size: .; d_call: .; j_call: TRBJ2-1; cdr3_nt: TGTGCCACCAGCAGAGATCTAGAGCTCCGTGAGCAGTTCTTC; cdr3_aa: CATSRDLELREQFF
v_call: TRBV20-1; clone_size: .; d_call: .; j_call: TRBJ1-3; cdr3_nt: TGCAGTGCTCTCGGGAACACCATATATTTT; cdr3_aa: CSALGNTIYF
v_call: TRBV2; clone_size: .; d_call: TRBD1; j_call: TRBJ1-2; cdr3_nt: TGTGCCAGCAGCCAAACCTCGACAGGGGGCGCGTCCCACACCTTC; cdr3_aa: CASSQTSTGGASHTF
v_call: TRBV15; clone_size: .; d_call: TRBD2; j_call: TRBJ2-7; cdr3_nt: TGTGCCACCAGCCGTACTAGCGGCCGCTCCTACGAGCAGTACTTC; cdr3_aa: CATSRTSGRSYEQYF
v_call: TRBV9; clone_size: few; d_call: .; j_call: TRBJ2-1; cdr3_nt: TGTGCCAGCAGAAAAGGACTACACCACCCCAGCTCCTACAATGAGCAGTTCTTC; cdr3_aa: CASRKGLHHPSSYNEQFF
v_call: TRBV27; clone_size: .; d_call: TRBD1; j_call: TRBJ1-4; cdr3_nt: TGTGCCAGCAGTGCCTACAGGGGGCGGAATGAAAAACTGTTTTTT; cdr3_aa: CASSAYRGRNEKLFF
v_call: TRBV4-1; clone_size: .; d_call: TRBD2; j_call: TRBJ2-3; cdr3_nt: TGCGCCAGCAGCCAACTAGCGGGAGATACGCGGTATTTT; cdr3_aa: CASSQLAGDTRYF
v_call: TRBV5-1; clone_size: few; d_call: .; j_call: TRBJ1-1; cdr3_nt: TGCGCCAGCAGGCCAGGGGAGGTTCGGAACACTGAAGCTTTCTTT; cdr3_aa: CASRPGEVRNTEAFF
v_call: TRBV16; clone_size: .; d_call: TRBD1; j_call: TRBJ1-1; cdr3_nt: TGTGCCAGCAGCCTAACCGGACAGGGTCTAACTGAAGCTTTCTTT; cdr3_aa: CASSLTGQGLTEAFF
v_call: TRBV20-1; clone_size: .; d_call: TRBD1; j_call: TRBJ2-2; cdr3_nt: TGCAGTGCCCAGACAGGGGGCAACACCGGGGAGCTGTTTTTT; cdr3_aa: CSAQTGGNTGELFF
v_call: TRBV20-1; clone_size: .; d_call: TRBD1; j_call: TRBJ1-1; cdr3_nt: TGCAGTGCTAGAGATCCGGGACAGGGAAAAACTGAAGCTTTCTTT; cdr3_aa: CSARDPGQGKTEAFF
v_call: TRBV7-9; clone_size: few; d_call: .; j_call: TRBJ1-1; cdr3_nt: TGTGCCAGCAGTCCGGGACACGTGAACACTGAAGCTTTCTTT; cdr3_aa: CASSPGHVNTEAFF
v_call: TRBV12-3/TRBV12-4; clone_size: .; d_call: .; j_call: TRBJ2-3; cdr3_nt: TGTGCCAGCAGTTTTAGCTTATCCACAGATACGCAGTATTTT; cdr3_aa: CASSFSLSTDTQYF
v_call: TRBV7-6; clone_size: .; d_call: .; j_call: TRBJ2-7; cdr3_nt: TGTGCCAGCAGCGACCACTTGAGCTCCTACAATGAGCAGTACTTC; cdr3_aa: CASSDHLSSYNEQYF
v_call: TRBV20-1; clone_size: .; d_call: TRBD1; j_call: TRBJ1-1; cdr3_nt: TGCAGTGCTAGTGACAGGGGGGTTGGTGGAGCTTTCTTT; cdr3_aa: CSASDRGVGGAFF
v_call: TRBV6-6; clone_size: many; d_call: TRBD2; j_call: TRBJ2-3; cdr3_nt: TGTGCCAGCAGTAATGGACTAGCGGGGAGCACAGATACGCAGTATTTT; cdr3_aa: CASSNGLAGSTDTQYF
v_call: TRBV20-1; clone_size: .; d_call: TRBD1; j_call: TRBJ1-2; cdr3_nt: TGCAGTGCTTACCGCGGACAGGGAGTAGTTGATGGCTACACCTTC; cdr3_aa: CSAYRGQGVVDGYTF
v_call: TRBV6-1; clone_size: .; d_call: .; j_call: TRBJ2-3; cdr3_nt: TGTGCCAGCAGTGAATGGAGGGGGAGCACAGATACGCAGTATTTT; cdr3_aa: CASSEWRGSTDTQYF
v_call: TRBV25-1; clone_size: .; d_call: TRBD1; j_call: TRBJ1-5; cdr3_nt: TGTGCCAGCAGTGCATCCGGGACAGGAAGCAATCAGCCCCAGCATTTT; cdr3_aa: CASSASGTGSNQPQHF
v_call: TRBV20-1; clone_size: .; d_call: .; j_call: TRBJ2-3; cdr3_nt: TGCAGTGTCCTCGGTATTGATACAGATACGCAGTATTTT; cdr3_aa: CSVLGIDTDTQYF
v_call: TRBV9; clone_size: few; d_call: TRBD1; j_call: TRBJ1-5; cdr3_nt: TGTGCCAGCAGCGTAGGGACAGGGCACAATCAGCCCCAGCATTTT; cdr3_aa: CASSVGTGHNQPQHF
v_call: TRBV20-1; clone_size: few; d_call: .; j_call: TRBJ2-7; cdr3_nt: TGCAGTGCAACCTTAGCGAGCTCCTACAATGAGCAGTACTTC; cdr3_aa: CSATLASSYNEQYF
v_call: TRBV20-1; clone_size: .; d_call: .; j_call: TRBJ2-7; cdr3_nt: TGCAGTGCGCCCCGGACTAACACCTACAATGAGCAGTACTTC; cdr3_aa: CSAPRTNTYNEQYF
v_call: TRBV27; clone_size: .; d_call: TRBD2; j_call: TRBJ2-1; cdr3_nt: TGTGCCAGCAGCCCCACTAGCGGCCACTACAATGAGCAGTTCTTC; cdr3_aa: CASSPTSGHYNEQFF
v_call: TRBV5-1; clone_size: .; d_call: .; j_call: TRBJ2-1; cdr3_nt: TGCGCCAGCAGCTCCTCCGGGACTGGCGGGTTTAGCTCCTACAATGAGCAGTTCTTC; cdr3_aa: CASSSSGTGGFSSYNEQFF
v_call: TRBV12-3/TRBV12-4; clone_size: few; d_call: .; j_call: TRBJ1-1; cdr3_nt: TGTGCCAGCAGCCATTACAGGGTAAGGAAGAACACTGAAGCTTTCTTT; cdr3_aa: CASSHYRVRKNTEAFF
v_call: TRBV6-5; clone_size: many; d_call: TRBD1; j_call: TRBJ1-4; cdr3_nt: TGTGCCAGCAGTTACCTACAGGGGGCGAATGAAAAACTGTTTTTT; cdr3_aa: CASSYLQGANEKLFF
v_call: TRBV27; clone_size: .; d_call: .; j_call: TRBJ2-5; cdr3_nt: TGTGCCAGCAGTTTATCGACCGGGGGATTATGGGAGACCCAGTACTTC; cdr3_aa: CASSLSTGGLWETQYF
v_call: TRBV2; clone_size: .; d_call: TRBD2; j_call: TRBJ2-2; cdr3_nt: TGTGCCAGCCGCCGACTAGCGGGGGGGCGCACCGGGGAGCTGTTTTTT; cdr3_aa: CASRRLAGGRTGELFF
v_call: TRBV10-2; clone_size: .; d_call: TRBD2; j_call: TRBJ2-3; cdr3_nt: TGCGCCAGCAGTGAGCTAGCGGGGGGGCGGGATACGCAGTATTTT; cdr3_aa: CASSELAGGRDTQYF
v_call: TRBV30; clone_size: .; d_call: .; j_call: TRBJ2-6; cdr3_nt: TGTGCCTGGAGTTTTGGGTCTGGGGCCAACGTCCTGACTTTC; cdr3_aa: CAWSFGSGANVLTF